This TCR beta chain was captured by sequencing in a study of T cell clonality in common variable immunodeficiency. Study-level findings and limits: CVID subjects had higher TCRbeta clonality than healthy controls, most marked in about a third. Shared TCRbeta clones were fewer between CVID subjects than controls. Common variable immunodeficiency TCR beta sequences reportedly had fewer deletions and N-nucleotide insertions.

Equal genomic DNA amounts from CVID and control samples were sequenced. Method: immunoSEQ multiplex PCR; TCRdb's copy keeps in-frame clones and lacks some. The profile covers roughly 39,000 clones, none occurring a single time. The table lists this clone with a few counts. The antigen is unknown. From the germline J gene comes the end of the CDR3, since the read stops 3 residues before it. Caucasian heritage predominated among both patients and controls. After removal of 3 bases from V and 5 bases from J, the junction contained 5 bases not matched to a gene. The germline V gene encodes CDR1 LNHDA and CDR2 SQIVND (reference sequence). CDR3 length: 15 residues.

Sequenced sample: peripheral blood mononuclear cells. The V call is TRBV19, the J call TRBJ2-1, with 9 positions matching TRBD2. The TCR comes from a human donor with common variable immunodeficiency. CDR3 loop: CASSISGSFDNEQFF. The DNA read from the CDR3 is TGTGCCAGTAGTATTAGCGGGAGCTTCGACAATGAG.